This T cell receptor (beta chain) came from a study of CD8 T cells in ankylosing spondylitis (dated 2017 in TCRdb). Background on the whole study: The study profiled T cell receptor beta repertoires in healthy donors and ankylosing spondylitis patients to find disease-linked TCR variants. The full study cohort was made up of about 24 ankylosing spondylitis patients and over 90 healthy donors. Peripheral blood was sampled, and synovial fluid was also collected from ankylosing spondylitis patients.

The investigation overall reported the following: The disease-linked clones showed a CD8+ phenotype and occurred at relatively low frequencies in peripheral blood. Some TCR beta motif variants had previously been reported in synovial fluid and blood of reactive arthritis patients, which suggested common disease-initiation mechanisms. Blood from ankylosing spondylitis patients appeared to be characterized by a TCR beta motif composed of about 8 highly homologous amino acid variants. The disease-linked clones were reported to be significantly enriched in matched synovial fluid samples from ankylosing spondylitis patients.

This clonotype was seen ten or more times. Its antigen target is currently unknown. Base qualities were left out, and no much larger clone turns up one base away. CDR1 and CDR2 are read off the germline V gene as SGHRS and YFSETQ. Trimming leaves V shorter by 0 bases and J shorter by 8 bases, with the junction holding 7 bases beyond the gene matches. Including cysteine and phenylalanine, the CDR3 has 14 amino acids. Only the CDR3 part of the read is kept: 42 bases, read in frame from the first base. Reads for this sample came from an Illumina HiSeq 2500. Quantitative 5'-RACE with molecular barcodes was the method used to prepare the TCR beta libraries. The authors' analysis ran thus. A new computational method, built on a probabilistic model of VDJ rearrangement, was used to identify disease-linked TCR variants. TCRdb applied fastp at Q25 and MiXCR to the public reads, then kept only in-frame beta chains. Here each entry gathers all rows of one CDR3 protein and keeps the most common genes and DNA. None of the V and J calls come from the authors' own analysis; TCRdb made them. For this sample there are around 150,000 distinct CDR3 sequences; over 10% appear just once. Jointly, the top ten make up about 4% of the sample.

The specimen was blood, either unsorted or a sorted T cell fraction (not recorded which). Rearrangement joined TRBV5-1 to TRBJ1-2; TRBD1 lines up with 7 middle nucleotides. The receptor's source is a female donor with ankylosing spondylitis or in good health (not recorded which). CDR3 sequence: CASSLDQGERGYTF. The sequenced DNA is TGCGCCAGCAGCTTGGATCAGGGGGAGAGAGGCTACACCTTC.